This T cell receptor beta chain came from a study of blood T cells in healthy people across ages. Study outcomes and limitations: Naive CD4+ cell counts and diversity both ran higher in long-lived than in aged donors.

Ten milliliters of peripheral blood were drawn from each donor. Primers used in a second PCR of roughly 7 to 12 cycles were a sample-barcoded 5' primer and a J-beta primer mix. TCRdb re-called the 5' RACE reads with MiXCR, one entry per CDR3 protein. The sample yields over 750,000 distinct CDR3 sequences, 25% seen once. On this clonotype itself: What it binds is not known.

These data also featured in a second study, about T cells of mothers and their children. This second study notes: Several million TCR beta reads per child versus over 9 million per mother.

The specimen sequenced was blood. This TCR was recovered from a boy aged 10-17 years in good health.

The CDR3 DNA sequence: TGTGCCAGCGCGGCAGGCTTAGTGGACGAGCAGTACTTC. It specifies CASAAGLVDEQYF. The chain is built from TRBV6-1 and TRBJ2-7; D gene ambiguous. Germline V gene data show CDR1 as MNHNS and CDR2 as SASEGT. This CDR3 has 13 amino acids. Between the trimmed V and J ends, which lost 8 bases and 5 bases, there was a span of 16 bases.